What follows is one TCR beta chain and its context. The clone's antigen remains unknown. No much larger clone exists at a distance of one base, and base qualities are not known. CDR1 and CDR2 were assigned from the germline V gene as MNHEY and SVGAGI. V ends up 4 bases short and J 2 bases short, with an unmatched junction base count of 9. CDR3 length: 16 amino acids, cysteine to phenylalanine. CDR3 DNA is the only sequence kept; it has 48 bases, read in frame from the first base. The library came from 5' RACE. TCRdb shows the sequencer as Illumina HiSeq 2500. A second roughly 7 to 11 cycle PCR used a sample-barcoded 5' primer and a J-beta primer mix. A unique molecular identifier was introduced onto each TCR beta cDNA molecule by a template-switch 5' adaptor carrying 12 random nucleotides. Each sample yielded at least 3 million CDR3-containing paired-end reads. First-strand cDNA synthesis was performed from all RNA using the Mint cDNA synthesis kit, with priming by a TRBC-specific oligonucleotide. All cDNA was treated with uracil-DNA glycosylase and then went through a first 18-cycle PCR with the universal primers M1SS and BC2_uni_R. On the study's bioinformatics: For normalization, 1 million high-quality reads were randomly selected from each sample, with every read carrying a distinct molecular identifier. Instead of being binned into consensus sequences, reads with shared molecular identifiers were discarded. MiTCR, with a Q25 quality threshold and the strictest error-elimination algorithm, was used for CDR3 identification, clonotype clustering and error correction. A nonparametric unseen species model using Euler transformation provided a lower-bound estimate of total TCR beta diversity. Using fastp at Q25 and MiXCR, TCRdb reprocessed the public reads and kept productive beta chains. Merged by CDR3 protein, the rows form single entries marked with the most common genes and DNA. TCRdb, rather than the study authors, made the V and J calls. Recorded for this sample are under 2,000,000 distinct CDR3 sequences; approximately 50% of them occurred a single time. Roughly 2.1% of the sample is taken by the ten largest.

This specimen comes from a study of blood T cells in healthy people across ages (dated by TCRdb to about 2015). For the wider study: In model experiments, template switching captured about one uniquely barcoded TCR beta cDNA molecule for every two T cells. Using deep sequencing normalized with unique cDNA molecular identifiers, the study measured how TCR beta repertoire diversity changes with age. Four age groups were formed from the donors: young (average about 15 years), middle-aged (approximately 40), aged (roughly 58) and long-lived (approximately 78). Donors of different ages were randomly distributed across sequencing lanes to avoid experimental bias. Using the same blood draw, the study looked at two additional independent replicas of 1 million unique cDNA reads for two donors, one aged 18 to 30 and the other aged 80 or older. Study-level results and caveats: A strong correlation was found between observed TCR beta diversity and the percentage of naive T cells measured by flow cytometry. Observed TCR beta diversity per million T cells fell roughly linearly with age, and a significant reduction was already apparent by age roughly 40. Compared with the aged group, the long-lived group had more naive CD4+ T cells, fewer expanded clones and increased TCR diversity, suggesting age selection. Since profiling was done on bulk unsorted PBMCs, naive and antigen-experienced compartments could not be conclusively compared. The CMV infection status of donors was not known, potentially confounding age-related changes in expanded clonotypes. Estimates of total diversity based on one million sequenced T cells were regarded as lower bounds and as underestimates.

Systemically healthy Caucasian individuals from Russia, 35 to 50 in total and aged roughly 6 to 100 years, were included as donors. Approximately 9 milliliters of peripheral blood were collected from each donor into EDTA-treated Vacutainer tubes. Ficoll-Paque density-gradient centrifugation was used to isolate PBMCs, with at least 6 million obtained per sample. Trizol reagent was used to extract total RNA from the PBMCs, yielding at least 6 micrograms per sample. Naive CD45RAhigh/CD27high T cell percentages were measured by flow cytometry on a PBMC aliquot from every donor. This clonotype was obtained from a woman aged 40-49 years in good health. What was sequenced was blood. The chain is assembled from TRBV6-5 and TRBJ2-3; 7 junctional bases match TRBD1. The DNA reads TGTGCCAGCAGTTTGGATGGGACAGCGTACACAGATACGCAGTATTTT. The translation is CASSLDGTAYTDTQYF.